The T cell receptor beta chain described here comes from a study of T cells in Graves' hyperthyroidism and ophthalmopathy (dated by TCRdb to about 2019). About the full investigation: Peripheral blood was collected at initial diagnosis, before any treatment. TCR V-J signatures able to tell the groups apart were searched for in a discovery cohort of 95 to 100 patients, of whom 43 had Graves' ophthalmopathy and roughly 58 had stable Graves' hyperthyroidism. Prospective prediction of ophthalmopathy was tested in an independent validation cohort of under 20 hyperthyroidism patients and approximately 17 patients who later progressed to ophthalmopathy. The 100 or so discovery patients were randomly divided into training and test sets at a 7:3 ratio. Thyroid tissue and blood T-cell repertoires from six Graves' hyperthyroidism patients were also compared in the study. Once sampling was done, hyperthyroidism patients were given methimazole at a starting dose of 30 mg daily, whereas ophthalmopathy patients were given high-dose intravenous methylprednisolone. The paper reports TCR Vbeta CDR3 sequencing of 130 to 150 peripheral blood samples: 40 to 45 ophthalmopathy, about 75 hyperthyroidism and 17 progressor patients. Beyond this particular receptor, the publication reports: Most expanded thyroid clonotypes (frequency above 0.001) were also detected in blood, a finding suggesting that blood repertoires may reflect thyroid immune responses. In validation, progression to ophthalmopathy was predicted by the model with 70% to 71% sensitivity and under 85% specificity, a median of about 6 months before onset. Sample size was not statistically predetermined, and investigators were not blinded to group allocation. A 13 V-J signature model separated ophthalmopathy from stable hyperthyroidism, with 87.88% sensitivity and roughly 81% specificity in cross-validation and 80%/75% in testing.

Its CDR3 holds 15 amino acids, cysteine through phenylalanine. Only the CDR3 part of the read is kept: 45 bases, read in frame from the first base. V is trimmed back by 0 bases and J by 6 bases, and the junction contains 4 bases that no gene match accounts for. The germline V gene (reference sequence) sets CDR1 to MNHEY and CDR2 to SMNVEV. The TCR beta CDR3 regions were amplified from RNA transcripts. The first round of RT-PCR for the TCR CDR3 was performed with the HTBI primer set and the Qiagen OneStep RT-PCR kit. The libraries were constructed in a second round of multiplex PCR and then size-selected and purified. Paired-end sequencing of the libraries was performed with 100 bp reads on an Illumina HiSeq2000. For the original study's pipeline: SOAPnuke was used to process the raw data, removing reads that contained adapters or uncalled bases, had a mean Phred below 15, or lacked an exact match to the constant primer or identifier. COPE v1.2.5 was used to merge high-quality paired reads, and clonotypes were defined as unique nucleotide sequences. MiTCR v1.1 was used to align clonotypes to the IMGT TRBV, TRBD and TRBJ reference segments. Analysis was restricted to V-J combinations with a frequency above 0.0001, which covered 99% to 99.2% of repertoires. The TCS score was defined as the ratio of F50 (clonal expansion) to E x V (chaos), calculated using BLOSUM62-based TCRdist between CDR3 peptides within each V-J. Welch's t-statistics and random forest reduced roughly 500 V-J features to 10 to 15, which were used in a naive Bayes classifier (R e1071). TCRdb redid the processing of the public reads, applying fastp at Q25 and MiXCR, and retained in-frame beta chains. Rows are combined by CDR3 protein, so each entry shows the most common genes and DNA. These V and J calls rely on TCRdb rather than the paper's analysis. The sample profile shows about 290,000 distinct CDR3 sequences; 15% of them were found once. 30% to 35% of the sample goes to the ten largest clones.

Hyperthyroidism patients were newly diagnosed, with disease duration under 2 months, and aged 18 to 65 years. Patients with uncontrolled infections, other autoimmune diseases, pregnancy or lactation were excluded. Diagnoses relied on clinical symptoms, serum thyroxine and TRAb, thyroid ultrasound and orbital computed tomography. Blood from progressor patients was drawn when they were first diagnosed with hyperthyroidism, before any ophthalmopathy symptoms appeared. PBMCs were isolated from more than 9 ml of fresh peripheral blood by Ficoll-Paque density gradient centrifugation. Patients classed as progressors first received a Graves' hyperthyroidism diagnosis and then went on to develop ophthalmopathy during follow-up. Total RNA was extracted with Trizol reagent, and quality was checked on an Agilent 2100 Bioanalyzer. Ten or more counts support this clonotype. Its binding antigen is unknown. Base qualities are missing; no much larger clone stands one base away.

This sequence originates from a woman in her forties or fifties with Graves' hyperthyroidism that later progressed to Graves' ophthalmopathy. Sequencing was done on a sample of blood. The chain joins TRBV27 to TRBJ1-1, and 10 junctional nucleotides match TRBD1. The CDR3 amino acid sequence is: CASSLSSGTGAEAFF. The bases read TGTGCCAGCAGTTTATCGTCTGGGACAGGGGCTGAAGCTTTCTTT.